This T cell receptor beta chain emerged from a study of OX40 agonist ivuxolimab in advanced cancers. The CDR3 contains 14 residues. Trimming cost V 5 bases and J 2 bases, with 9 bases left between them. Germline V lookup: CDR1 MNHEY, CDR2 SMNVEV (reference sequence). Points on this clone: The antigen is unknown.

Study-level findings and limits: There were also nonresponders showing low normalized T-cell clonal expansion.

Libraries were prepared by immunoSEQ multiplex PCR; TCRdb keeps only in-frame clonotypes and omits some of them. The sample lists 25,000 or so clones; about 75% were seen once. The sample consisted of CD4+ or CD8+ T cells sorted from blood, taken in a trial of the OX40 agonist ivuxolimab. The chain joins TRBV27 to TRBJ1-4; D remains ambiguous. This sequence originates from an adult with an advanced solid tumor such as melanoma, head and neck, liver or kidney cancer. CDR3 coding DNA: TGTGCCAGCAGTCCAGGTTCCACTAATGAAAAACTGTTTTTT. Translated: CASSPGSTNEKLFF.